A single sample gave rise to the 26 T cell receptor beta chains below, sequenced in a study of molecular identifiers for immune sequencing clone quantification. A single record per CDR3 protein comes from TCRdb applying MiXCR to the PCR reads. The table includes approximately 680,000 distinct CDR3 sequences, over 25% detected once. The sample taken for sequencing was naive CD8+ T cells from blood, with Jurkat cell RNA spiked in. Subset described: FACS-sorted CD8+CD4-CCR7+CD45RA+ naive T cells. These receptor sequences come from a human donor in good health. Some libraries in this study had Jurkat cell RNA spiked in.

Of note for this clonotype: A clone one base away is much larger, so this may be a read error. CDR3 amino acids: CSVAGRGAGDTQYF. Here the CDR3 DNA reads TGCAGCGTTGCGGGCAGGGGGGCCGGAGATACGCAGTATTTT. The chain employs TRBV29-1 and TRBJ2-3; possibly TRBD1 for D (7 bases). The germline V and J ends were trimmed by 4 bases and 5 bases, with 16 bases remaining between them. The CDR3 is 14 amino acids. Germline CDR1 is SQVTM and CDR2 is ANQGSEA.

This clonotype appeared many times. The J gene is TRBJ2-6, the V gene TRBV25-1; possible D gene TRBD1, 6 bases. Trimming cost V 0 bases and J 0 bases, with 15 bases left between them. CDR3 length: 19 residues. CDR1 and CDR2 (germline): MGHDK, SYGVNS. In DNA, the CDR3 is TGTGCCAGCAGTGAATACCGGGCAGGGGCAGTCTCTGGGGCCAACGTCCTGACTTTC. Its translation: CASSEYRAGAVSGANVLTF.

This clonotype was recorded many times. V usage is TRBV12-3 or TRBV12-4 and J usage is TRBJ1-2; the D is unclear. The CDR3 runs to 11 residues. Between the trimmed V and J ends, which lost 5 bases and 4 bases, there was a span of 5 bases. As DNA, the CDR3 is TGTGCCAGCAGTCCGAGCTATGGCTACACCTTC. It translates to CASSPSYGYTF.

The chain uses TRBV7-9 and TRBJ2-7, with a weak D call TRBD1 (5 bases). The CDR3 has 14 amino acids. V lost 5 bases and J 6 bases, leaving 17 bases between the germline ends. From germline, CDR1 is SEHNR and CDR2 FQNEAQ (reference sequence). CDR3 sequence (DNA): TGTGCCAGCAGCGCCACGGCCTTTAGGGGCGAGCAGTACTTC. Its translation is CASSATAFRGEQYF.

This clonotype occurred many times. This chain uses TRBV4-1 with TRBJ2-7; no clear D. Trimming removed 0 bases from V and 2 bases from J, with 11 bases in between. The CDR3 is 15 amino acids. Looked up from germline, CDR1 is MGHRA and CDR2 is YSYEKL. The CDR3, as DNA: TGCGCCAGCAGCCAAGATAACCACATCACCTACGAGCAGTACTTC. It specifies CASSQDNHITYEQYF.

This chain uses TRBV27 with TRBJ2-6; D is perhaps TRBD1 or TRBD2 (5 bases each). Germline CDR1 and CDR2: MNHEY and SMNVEV (reference sequence). This CDR3 has 17 amino acids. V lost 3 bases to trimming and J lost 0 bases, with 12 bases between them. CDR3 sequence reads: CASSFLGRSSGANVLTF. The DNA of the CDR3 is TGTGCCAGCAGTTTTCTGGGACGTAGCTCTGGGGCCAACGTCCTGACTTTC.

This clonotype showed up many times. This chain connects TRBV19 to TRBJ1-5; D may be TRBD1 (5 bases). CDR1 LNHDA and CDR2 SQIVND come from the germline V gene (reference sequence). V was cut by 5 bases and J by 3 bases, with 14 bases left in between. CDR3 length: 15 amino acids. The DNA for the CDR3 is TGTGCCAGTAGTTCGTACTCAGGGCTCAATCAGCCCCAGCATTTT. This codes for CASSSYSGLNQPQHF.

This clonotype was observed at least ten times. The chain recombines TRBV28 with TRBJ1-5, with 7 bases that match TRBD1. The germline V gene encodes CDR1 MDHEN and CDR2 SYDVKM. The CDR3 is 16 residues long. The junction had 5 bases not matched to a gene; V was cut back by 2 bases and J by 1 base. Here the CDR3 reads CASSLRGGGSNQPQHF. CDR3 nucleotide sequence: TGTGCCAGCAGTTTACGAGGGGGCGGGAGCAATCAGCCCCAGCATTTT.

This clonotype has just a few counts. The chain uses TRBV6-2 or TRBV6-3 and TRBJ1-2; D unclear. The CDR3 spans 13 residues. The germline V gene has CDR1 MNHEY and CDR2 SVGEGT. Trimming took off 4 bases at V and 1 base at J, with 7 bases between the two ends. The CDR3 loop reads CASSSTNNYGYTF. CDR3 DNA: TGTGCCAGCAGTTCGACAAATAACTATGGCTACACCTTC.

This clonotype was detected ten times or more. This chain joins TRBV6-6 and TRBJ1-1; D gene uncertain. CDR3 length: 15 residues. Trimming took 6 bases from V and 1 from J, leaving 15 bases between them. The germline V gene has CDR1 MNHNY and CDR2 SVGAGI (reference sequence). The CDR3 bases are TGTGCCAGCAGGCACTTCCCACGGGGGAACACTGAAGCTTTCTTT. Translated: CASRHFPRGNTEAFF.

This clonotype appeared once. Since a much larger clone is just one base distant, this may be a read error. The J gene is TRBJ2-3, the V gene TRBV10-1, with 7 positions matching TRBD1. The CDR3 extends over 11 amino acids. Germline lookup yields CDR1 WNHNN and CDR2 SYGVQD (reference sequence). V dropped 5 bases and J dropped 10; count of bases not matched to a gene: 3. The CDR3 here is CASSSTGPQYF. In nucleotides, the CDR3 is TGCGCCAGCAGTTCGACAGGGCCGCAGTATTTT.

Concerning this clonotype: A much larger clone lies one base from this, so it may be a read error. The chain combines TRBV13 with TRBJ2-4, with D possibly matching TRBD1 (5 bases). Germline CDR1 reads PRHDT; CDR2 reads FYEKMQ (reference sequence). The CDR3 length is 15 residues. CDR3 nucleotides: TGTGCCGGCAGCCCGACGCAGGGTCCCAAAAACATTCAGTACTTC. Protein product: CAGSPTQGPKNIQYF. Variable domain in full (rest from reference TRBV13 and TRBJ2-4): AAGVIQSPRHLIKEKRETATLKCYPIPRHDTVYWYQQGPGQDPQFLISFYEKMQSDKGSIPDRFSAQQFSDYHSELNMSSLELGDSALYFCAGSPTQGPKNIQYFGAGTRLSVL.

The rearrangement links TRBV7-2 to TRBJ1-3, with TRBD1 matching 7 bases. J lost 3 bases, V lost 5 bases, and 10 bases had no gene match. The CDR3 runs 16 residues. The germline V gene has CDR1 SGHTA and CDR2 FQGNSA. CDR3 region: CASSALTGSDGNTIYF. In DNA, the CDR3 is TGTGCCAGCAGCGCCCTGACAGGGTCGGATGGAAACACCATATATTTT.

This clonotype was found many times. V gene TRBV6-5 combines with J gene TRBJ2-5; D might be TRBD1 (6 bases). V lost 10 bases and J lost 3, with 15 bases in between. Germline assignment: CDR1 MNHEY and CDR2 SVGAGI. This CDR3 spans 13 amino acids. This chain's CDR3 is CATAPRGKETQYF. The CDR3 nucleotides read TGTGCCACCGCTCCCAGGGGCAAAGAGACCCAGTACTTC.

This clonotype came up a few times. One junction end disagrees with the germline gene, perhaps due to a read error. The chain combines TRBV29-1 with TRBJ2-1; TRBD2 matches 9 bases. CDR1 is SQVTM and CDR2 is ANQGSEA in the germline V gene. CDR3 length: 14 amino acids. The CDR3 DNA reads TGCAGCGTCGAAGCTAGCGGGAACTACAATGAGCAGTTCTTC. This gives the protein CSVEASGNYNEQFF.

In its sample, this clonotype was seen once. V and J are TRBV20-1 and TRBJ2-7, with a weak D call TRBD2 (5 bases). The germline CDR1 and CDR2 sequences are DFQATT and SNEGSKA (reference sequence). This CDR3 contains 15 residues. V was trimmed by 4 bases and J by 4 bases, leaving 20 bases between them. The CDR3 spells CSANPPGNPRYEQYF. The CDR3 region has the DNA TGCAGTGCTAACCCCCCCGGGAACCCCCGTTACGAGCAGTACTTC.

This clonotype was found a few times. This chain joins TRBV15 and TRBJ2-1, with D possibly matching TRBD2 (5 bases). V lost 8 bases, J lost 5 bases, and 13 bases lay in between. The CDR3 totals 13 residues. In germline, CDR1 is LNHNV, CDR2 YYDKDF (reference sequence). CDR3 sequence reads: CATEGRHDNEQFF. CDR3 in DNA: TGTGCCACCGAAGGGAGACACGACAATGAGCAGTTCTTC. The entire variable domain, with the rest obtained from reference TRBV15 and TRBJ2-1, is as follows: DAMVIQNPRYQVTQFGKPVTLSCSQTLNHNVMYWYQQKSSQAPKLLFHYYDKDFNNEADTPDNFQSRRPNTSFCFLDIRSPGLGDTAMYLCATEGRHDNEQFFGPGTRLTVL.

The chain couples TRBV20-1 to TRBJ2-1, with D possibly being TRBD2 (5 bases). The V and J ends lost 6 bases and 9 bases respectively, with 18 bases between them. CDR1 is DFQATT, CDR2 SNEGSKA, per germline (reference sequence). This CDR3 is built from 13 residues. CDR3 protein: CSAPGDTRGEQFF. The DNA of the CDR3 is TGCAGTGCCCCAGGTGATACCCGGGGTGAGCAGTTCTTC.

Note on this clonotype: This sequence may be a read error, since a much larger clone differs from it by one base. The CDR3 end shows no conserved phenylalanine or tryptophan, and so a read error is likely. The rearrangement joins TRBV7-9 to TRBJ1-6, with 9 bases fitting TRBD1. The germline V gene has CDR1 SEHNR and CDR2 FQNEAQ (reference sequence). This CDR3 contains 14 residues. Losses at the gene ends were 0 bases for V and 9 bases for J; bases not matched to a gene: 0. The CDR3 loop is CASSLATGGSPLHS. The CDR3 bases are TGTGCCAGCAGCTTAGCGACAGGGGGTTCACCCCTCCACTCT.

The sample holds many counts of this clonotype. The chain joins TRBV29-1 to TRBJ2-3; 8 positions match TRBD2. Germline V gene sequence: CDR1 SQVTM, CDR2 ANQGSEA. The CDR3 has 14 residues. V lost 3 bases to trimming and J lost 2 bases; unmatched junction nucleotides: 4. CDR3 loop: CSVDSGTSTDTQYF. DNA of the CDR3: TGCAGCGTTGATAGCGGGACATCCACAGATACGCAGTATTTT.

This clonotype was observed a single time. The V call is TRBV6-2 or TRBV6-3, the J call TRBJ1-1; D might be TRBD1 (5 bases). CDR1 is MNHEY and CDR2 is SVGEGT in the germline V gene. The CDR3 spans 13 residues. V was clipped by 10 bases and J by 4 bases, with 16 bases between them. DNA for the CDR3: TGTGCCATTTGGAAAGGGGACCGCACTGAAGCTTTCTTT. Amino acid sequence: CAIWKGDRTEAFF.

In this sample, this clonotype turned up many times. V gene TRBV7-9 combines with J gene TRBJ2-7; a possible D gene is TRBD1 (5 bases). The CDR3 sequence is 13 residues long. V was pared by 9 bases and J by 0 bases, with 12 bases between. Germline V CDR1 and CDR2: SEHNR, FQNEAQ (reference sequence). As DNA, the CDR3 is TGTGCCAGTAGTGGGGCCGCCTCCTACGAGCAGTACTTC. This codes for CASSGAASYEQYF.

Worth noting for this clonotype: One base away lies a much larger clone, so this may be a sequencing read error. V usage is TRBV30 and J usage is TRBJ2-7; the D is unclear. The CDR3 spans 11 residues. CDR1 is GTSNPN, CDR2 SVGIG, per germline (reference sequence). The CDR3 DNA follows: TGTGCCCGGAGTGTAACCCACGAGCAGTACTTC. Amino acid sequence: CARSVTHEQYF.

The chain links TRBV19 to TRBJ1-5; no clear D. There are 15 residues in the CDR3. The ends were cut back, 3 bases at V and 1 base at J, with 10 bases in the middle. Germline CDR1 LNHDA, CDR2 SQIVND (reference sequence). In DNA, the CDR3 is TGTGCCAGTAGTATGACGTCGGACAGCAATCAGCCCCAGCATTTT. Amino acids: CASSMTSDSNQPQHF. Complete variable domain (other parts from reference TRBV19 and TRBJ1-5): DGGITQSPKYLFRKEGQNVTLSCEQNLNHDAMYWYRQDPGQGLRLIYYSQIVNDFQKGDIAEGYSVSREKKESFPLTVTSAQKNPTAFYLCASSMTSDSNQPQHFGDGTRLSIL.

This chain uses TRBV6-1 with TRBJ2-3; D is possibly TRBD2 (7 bases). This CDR3 is built from 15 residues. V was clipped by 0 bases and J by 4 bases, with 11 bases between them. Germline V lookup: CDR1 MNHNS, CDR2 SASEGT. In DNA form, the CDR3 reads TGTGCCAGCAGTGAAGCGGGGGGGCACGCAGATACGCAGTATTTT. It codes for CASSEAGGHADTQYF.

Regarding this clonotype: At one end the junction does not follow the germline gene, possibly because of a read error. This chain uses TRBV7-2 with TRBJ2-1; D is possibly TRBD2 (6 bases). The CDR3 consists of 17 residues. Germline V lookup: CDR1 SGHTA, CDR2 FQGNSA. As DNA, the CDR3 is TGTGCCAGCAGCTTAGTCCGCGGGACCAGCTCCCACAATGAGCAGTTCTTC. Translated: CASSLVRGTSSHNEQFF.